Following are 30 T cell receptor beta chains from one sample sequenced in a study of OX40 agonist ivuxolimab in advanced cancers. Clones were sequenced by immunoSEQ multiplex PCR, and TCRdb holds only the in-frame ones, with some missing. The repertoire holds fewer than 90,000 clones, with about 86% as singletons. The sequencing used CD4+ or CD8+ T cells sorted from blood, collected in a trial of the OX40 agonist ivuxolimab. The receptors here all came from an adult with an advanced solid tumor such as melanoma, head and neck, liver or kidney cancer.

This rearrangement joins TRBV10-3 to TRBJ2-3; D is ambiguous. Germline CDR1 and CDR2: ENHRY and SYGVKD. The CDR3 length is 16 residues. With 6 bases removed from V and 0 bases from J, the gap between germline ends came to 16 bases. CDR3 bases: TGTGCCATCAGCTCTGCGACTGGTACTAGCACAGATACGCAGTATTTT. This sequence encodes CAISSATGTSTDTQYF.

J is TRBJ1-3 and V is TRBV10-3; 8 nucleotides align to TRBD1. Trimming at V came to 6 bases and at J to 1 base, leaving 8 bases not matched to a gene. From germline, CDR1 is ENHRY and CDR2 SYGVKD. The CDR3 sequence is 16 residues long. Here the CDR3 reads CAIRNPGTGSGNTIYF. The CDR3, as DNA: TGTGCCATCAGGAATCCTGGGACAGGTTCTGGAAACACCATATATTTT.

V and J are TRBV5-1 and TRBJ2-3, with 13 bases lining up with TRBD2. The CDR3 extends over 16 amino acids. Germline loops: CDR1 SGHRS, CDR2 YFSETQ. Trimming at V came to 4 bases and at J to 1 base, leaving 3 bases not matched to a gene. The CDR3 nucleotides read TGCGCCAGCAGCCTCGGACTAGCGGGAGGCACAGATACGCAGTATTTT. Residues: CASSLGLAGGTDTQYF.

The chain couples TRBV7-9 to TRBJ1-1; D is possibly TRBD1 (6 bases). The CDR3 covers 14 residues. V lost 1 base and J lost 4, with 10 bases in between. In germline, CDR1 is SEHNR, CDR2 FQNEAQ (reference sequence). Here the CDR3 DNA reads TGTGCCAGCAGCTTAGTAATGGGGGCCACTGAAGCTTTCTTT. Its protein is CASSLVMGATEAFF.

The rearrangement uses TRBV28 and TRBJ1-5, with D perhaps matching TRBD1 (5 bases). V lost 3 bases to trimming and J lost 8 bases, with 14 bases between them. The germline V gene has CDR1 MDHEN and CDR2 SYDVKM. The CDR3 runs to 14 residues. CDR3 in amino acids: CASSLTYQQEPQHF. CDR3 nucleotide sequence: TGTGCCAGCAGTTTGACATATCAACAGGAGCCCCAGCATTTT.

This clone was detected only a few times. V gene TRBV9 combines with J gene TRBJ1-3, with 8 nucleotides matching TRBD1. The J segment lost 0 bases and the V segment lost 3 bases, leaving 8 bases of the junction unmatched. The CDR3 is 17 residues long. Germline V gene sequence: CDR1 SGDLS, CDR2 YYNGEE. Here the CDR3 reads CASSGGQGPSSGNTIYF. The CDR3 nucleotides read TGTGCCAGCAGCGGAGGACAGGGTCCCAGCTCTGGAAACACCATATATTTT.

The V and J genes are TRBV9 and TRBJ2-3; tentatively, D is TRBD1 (6 bases). Germline V gene lookup returns CDR1 SGDLS and CDR2 YYNGEE. V dropped 4 bases and J dropped 2 bases, with 17 bases sitting between them. The CDR3 sequence is 16 residues long. CDR3 sequence (DNA): TGTGCCAGCAGCCCTCGCGCCGGACAGATCACAGATACGCAGTATTTT. It is translated as CASSPRAGQITDTQYF.

This clone was observed a few times. The rearrangement links TRBV30 to TRBJ1-5; 7 bases align to TRBD1. Losses at the gene ends were 4 bases for V and 3 bases for J; bases not matched to a gene: 3. The germline V gene has CDR1 GTSNPN and CDR2 SVGIG (reference sequence). CDR3 length: 13 amino acids. The CDR3 spells CAWKGAINQPQHF. In DNA form, the CDR3 reads TGTGCCTGGAAGGGGGCTATCAATCAGCCCCAGCATTTT.

The chain is built from TRBV25-1 and TRBJ2-6; D perhaps matches TRBD1 (5 bases). Trimming shortened V by 6 bases and J by 4 bases, and 10 bases separated the two germline ends. Germline CDR1 is MGHDK and CDR2 is SYGVNS. There are 14 residues in the CDR3. The CDR3 nucleotides are TGTGCCAGCAGGGGGCCTGGGGGGGCCAACGTCCTGACTTTC. Translating it yields CASRGPGGANVLTF.

The rearrangement uses TRBV28 and TRBJ1-5, with unresolved D. The CDR3 runs to 12 residues. Trimming took off 5 bases at V and 12 bases at J, with 14 bases between the two ends. Germline V gene lookup returns CDR1 MDHEN and CDR2 SYDVKM. The CDR3 DNA reads TGTGCCAGCAGTCTACTATCACGGGACCAGCATTTT. Translated, it gives CASSLLSRDQHF.

The genes are TRBV11-2 and TRBJ2-2, with 7 bases that match TRBD1. Germline V gives CDR1 SGHAT, CDR2 FQNNGV. Germline trimming cut 10 bases from V and 0 bases from J; bases unmatched to any gene: 8. The CDR3 contains 15 residues. Written as DNA, the CDR3 is TGTGCCACCATAGTCAGGGGGACGAACACCGGGGAGCTGTTTTTT. Encoded protein: CATIVRGTNTGELFF. The full variable domain, its missing parts supplied by reference TRBV11-2 and TRBJ2-2, is EAGVAQSPRYKIIEKRQSVAFWCNPISGHATLYWYQQILGQGPKLLIQFQNNGVVDDSQLPKDRFSAERLKGVDSTLKIQPAKLEDSAVYLCATIVRGTNTGELFFGEGSRLTVL.

The gene calls are TRBV2 and TRBJ2-2, with 10 bases matching TRBD2. V dropped 5 bases and J dropped 4; count of bases not matched to a gene: 4. Germline V gives CDR1 SNHLY, CDR2 FYNNEI. CDR3 length equals 15 residues. The DNA of the CDR3 is TGTGCCAGCAGTACAAGACTAGCGGGCACCGGGGAGCTGTTTTTT. It specifies CASSTRLAGTGELFF.

The chain recombines TRBV23-1 with TRBJ2-7; D gene ambiguous. TRBV23-1 is an ORF, with its function uncertain. V was clipped by 1 base and J by 3 bases, with 10 bases between them. The CDR3 has 14 amino acids. CDR3: CASSQLGMDYEQYF. The CDR3 DNA sequence: TGCGCCAGCAGTCAATTAGGAATGGACTACGAGCAGTACTTC.

The genes are TRBV5-1 and TRBJ2-1, with 9 bases that match TRBD2. Germline V gene sequence: CDR1 SGHRS, CDR2 YFSETQ. Unmatched junction bases numbered 8, after V lost 6 bases and J lost 4 bases. This CDR3 spans 15 amino acids. CDR3 region: CASTRGLAGYNEQFF. CDR3 coding DNA: TGCGCCAGCACCCGCGGGCTAGCGGGGTACAATGAGCAGTTCTTC. The variable domain in full, with the rest retrieved from reference TRBV5-1 and TRBJ2-1, is KAGVTQTPRYLIKTRGQQVTLSCSPISGHRSVSWYQQTPGQGLQFLFEYFSETQRNKGNFPGRFSGRQFSNSRSEMNVSTLELGDSALYLCASTRGLAGYNEQFFGPGTRLTVL.

This clone came up once. The rearrangement uses TRBV7-2 and TRBJ1-1, with D hard to call. The CDR3 spans 11 residues. Trimming removed 7 bases at V and 11 bases at J, with 14 bases between. From germline, CDR1 is SGHTA and CDR2 FQGNSA. DNA of the CDR3: TGTGCCAGCACCTCCGCAGTGTTGGCTTTCTTT. This codes for CASTSAVLAFF.

J is TRBJ2-3 and V is TRBV29-1; D not certain. Germline CDR1 SQVTM, CDR2 ANQGSEA. The CDR3 has 13 residues. With 7 bases removed from V and 0 bases from J, the gap between germline ends came to 11 bases. CDR3 sequence reads: CSGKLPSTDTQYF. Here the CDR3 DNA reads TGCAGCGGCAAGCTACCTAGCACAGATACGCAGTATTTT.

This sequence joins TRBV6-1 and TRBJ2-7; the D gene is possibly TRBD1 (6 bases). Trimming took 5 bases from V and 6 from J, leaving 14 bases between them. Germline CDR1 is MNHNS and CDR2 is SASEGT. CDR3 size: 13 residues. CDR3 protein: CASSKYRALEQYF. In nucleotides, the CDR3 is TGTGCCAGCAGTAAGTACAGGGCTCTCGAGCAGTACTTC.

The rearrangement uses TRBV11-2 and TRBJ2-7; a possible D gene is TRBD1 (5 bases). This CDR3 spans 14 amino acids. Trimming left V 5 bases short and J 7 bases short, with 18 bases between. Germline CDR1 reads SGHAT; CDR2 reads FQNNGV. The CDR3 region has the DNA TGTGCCAGCAGCCAGGACAACCTTCCACTGGAGCAGTACTTC. Its protein product is CASSQDNLPLEQYF. Together with reference TRBV11-2 and TRBJ2-7, the CDR3 gives the full variable domain: EAGVAQSPRYKIIEKRQSVAFWCNPISGHATLYWYQQILGQGPKLLIQFQNNGVVDDSQLPKDRFSAERLKGVDSTLKIQPAKLEDSAVYLCASSQDNLPLEQYFGPGTRLTVT.

This chain joins TRBV19 and TRBJ2-7; the match to TRBD1 covers 12 bases. The CDR3 extends over 13 amino acids. Germline values: CDR1 LNHDA, CDR2 SQIVND (reference sequence). Unmatched junction bases numbered 5, after V lost 7 bases and J lost 7 bases. DNA for the CDR3: TGTGCCAGTACCGGGACAGGGGGCGTTGAGCAGTACTTC. This gives the protein CASTGTGGVEQYF. Using reference TRBV19 and TRBJ2-7 for the parts outside the CDR3, the full variable domain is DGGITQSPKYLFRKEGQNVTLSCEQNLNHDAMYWYRQDPGQGLRLIYYSQIVNDFQKGDIAEGYSVSREKKESFPLTVTSAQKNPTAFYLCASTGTGGVEQYFGPGTRLTVT.

This clone was recorded once. The chain has TRBV10-2 and TRBJ2-3, with D unresolved. Trimming stripped 10 bases from V and 0 bases from J, with 14 bases between. The CDR3 is made up of 14 amino acids. Germline assignment: CDR1 WSHSY and CDR2 SAAADI. Here the CDR3 DNA reads TGCGCCACCACAATAGGGCCTAGCACAGATACGCAGTATTTT. Protein: CATTIGPSTDTQYF.

This chain uses TRBV2 with TRBJ1-2; no reliable D call. This CDR3 has 12 amino acids. Between the trimmed V and J ends, which lost 0 bases and 8 bases, there was a span of 7 bases. Germline-derived CDR1 and CDR2 are SNHLY and FYNNEI. CDR3 nucleotides: TGTGCCAGCAGTGAAGCGGTACGGGGCTACACCTTC. This encodes CASSEAVRGYTF.

Concerning this clone: At one boundary the junction diverges from the germline segment, which might be a read error. CDR3 protein: CASSLGDRASGYTF. In DNA form, the CDR3 reads TGTGCCAGCAGTTTAGGGGACAGGGCGTCTGGCTACACCTTC. The chain links TRBV7-6 to TRBJ1-2; 9 nucleotides align to TRBD1. Germline values: CDR1 SGHVS, CDR2 FNYEAQ. The CDR3 sequence is 14 residues long.

V and J are TRBV2 and TRBJ1-2; weak D call: TRBD1 (6 bases). Per the germline V gene, CDR1 is SNHLY and CDR2 is FYNNEI. The CDR3 runs 12 residues. V was shortened by 6 bases and J by 6 bases, with 11 bases between the two germline ends. DNA of the CDR3: TGTGCCAGCAGGGGGTCAGGGGATGGCTACACCTTC. It encodes CASRGSGDGYTF.

The chain joins TRBV7-2 to TRBJ2-5; D call uncertain. CDR1 is SGHTA and CDR2 is FQGNSA in the germline V gene. CDR3 length: 13 amino acids. V lost 0 bases, J lost 5 bases, and 7 bases lay in between. The CDR3, as DNA: TGTGCCAGCAGCTTAGCGGCAGGCGAGACCCAGTACTTC. Its translation: CASSLAAGETQYF.

The V call is TRBV9, the J call TRBJ1-2; no firm D call. Trimming cost V 0 bases and J 8 bases, with 14 bases left between them. The CDR3 covers 14 residues. Germline CDR1 is SGDLS and CDR2 is YYNGEE. CDR3 in amino acids: CASSVGLGREGYTF. The CDR3 coding sequence is TGTGCCAGCAGCGTAGGCTTGGGGAGAGAGGGCTACACCTTC.

J is TRBJ2-7 and V is TRBV6-6, with no clear D. V gave up 4 bases and J gave up 0 bases, with 4 bases separating them. CDR1 MNHNY and CDR2 SVGAGI come from the germline V gene (reference sequence). This CDR3 is 12 amino acids long. This CDR3 reads CASSSVSYEQYF. The CDR3 bases are TGTGCCAGCAGTTCCGTCTCCTACGAGCAGTACTTC.

The chain uses TRBV14 and TRBJ2-5; D uncertain. V lost 1 base and J lost 14, with 11 bases in between. The CDR3 runs to 11 residues. Germline lookup yields CDR1 SGHDN and CDR2 FVKESK. The DNA for the CDR3 is TGTGCCAGCAGCCAAGGGGTCACCCGTTACTTC. Translation gives CASSQGVTRYF.

This clone occurred a few times. The rearrangement links TRBV18 to TRBJ1-5; D uncertain. CDR3 length: 14 amino acids. Germline CDR1 KGHSH, CDR2 LQKENI. V gave up 2 bases and J gave up 0 bases, with 5 bases separating them. The CDR3 here is CASSPGFSNQPQHF. CDR3 sequence (DNA): TGTGCCAGCTCACCAGGTTTTAGCAATCAGCCCCAGCATTTT. Filled out from reference TRBV18 and TRBJ1-5, the complete variable domain reads NAGVMQNPRHLVRRRGQEARLRCSPMKGHSHVYWYRQLPEEGLKFMVYLQKENIIDESGMPKERFSAEFPKEGPSILRIQQVVRGDSAAYFCASSPGFSNQPQHFGDGTRLSIL.

In its sample, this clone was seen a few times. The chain joins TRBV9 to TRBJ1-1; 9 bases line up with TRBD1. The J segment lost 4 bases and the V segment lost 4 bases, leaving 5 bases of the junction unmatched. The germline V gene has CDR1 SGDLS and CDR2 YYNGEE. The CDR3 consists of 14 residues. The CDR3 nucleotides read TGTGCCAGCAGCCGGGACAGGGCGAGCACTGAAGCTTTCTTT. Amino acid sequence: CASSRDRASTEAFF. The entire variable domain, with the rest obtained from reference TRBV9 and TRBJ1-1, is as follows: DSGVTQTPKHLITATGQRVTLRCSPRSGDLSVYWYQQSLDQGLQFLIQYYNGEERAKGNILERFSAQQFPDLHSELNLSSLELGDSALYFCASSRDRASTEAFFGQGTRLTVV.

This clone was counted between two and nine times. The chain combines TRBV19 with TRBJ1-2, with 7 bases lining up with TRBD1. Germline CDR1 is LNHDA and CDR2 is SQIVND (reference sequence). This CDR3 is built from 12 residues. V lost 7 bases and J lost 8; bases outside the gene matches: 7. The CDR3 coding sequence is TGTGCCAGTACCGCCCAGGGGGGAGGCTACACCTTC. Protein sequence: CASTAQGGGYTF.